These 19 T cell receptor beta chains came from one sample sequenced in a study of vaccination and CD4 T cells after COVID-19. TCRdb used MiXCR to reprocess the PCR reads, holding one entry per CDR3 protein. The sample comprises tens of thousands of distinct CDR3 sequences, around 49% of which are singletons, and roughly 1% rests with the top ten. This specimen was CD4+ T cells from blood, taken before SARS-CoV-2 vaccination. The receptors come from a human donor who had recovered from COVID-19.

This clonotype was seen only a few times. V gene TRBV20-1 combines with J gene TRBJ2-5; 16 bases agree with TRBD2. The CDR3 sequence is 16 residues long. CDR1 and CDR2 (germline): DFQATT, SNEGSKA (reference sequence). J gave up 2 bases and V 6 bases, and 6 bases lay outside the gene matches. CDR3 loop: CSAGTSGRGGQETQYF. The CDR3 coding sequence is TGCAGTGCCGGGACTAGCGGGAGGGGTGGGCAAGAGACCCAGTACTTC.

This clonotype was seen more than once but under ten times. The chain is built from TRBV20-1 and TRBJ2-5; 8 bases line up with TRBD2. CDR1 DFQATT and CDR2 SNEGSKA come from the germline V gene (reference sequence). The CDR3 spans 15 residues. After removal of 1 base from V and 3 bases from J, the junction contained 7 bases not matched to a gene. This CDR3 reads CSARAPAGGKETQYF. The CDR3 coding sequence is TGCAGTGCTAGAGCCCCCGCGGGGGGAAAAGAGACCCAGTACTTC.

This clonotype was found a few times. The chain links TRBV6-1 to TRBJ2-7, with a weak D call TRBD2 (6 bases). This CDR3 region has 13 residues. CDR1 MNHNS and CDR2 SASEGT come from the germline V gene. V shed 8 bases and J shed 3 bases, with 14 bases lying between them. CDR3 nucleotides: TGTGCCAGCCGGGAGACGGTTGTCTACGAGCAGTACTTC. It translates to CASRETVVYEQYF.

The CDR3 here is CASSRPGHGYGYTF. The CDR3 DNA sequence: TGTGCCAGCAGTAGGCCGGGACACGGCTATGGCTACACCTTC. The V call is TRBV28, the J call TRBJ1-2, with D possibly matching TRBD1 (6 bases). The length of the CDR3 is 14 residues. From germline, CDR1 is MDHEN and CDR2 SYDVKM. V was cut by 5 bases and J by 4 bases, with 14 bases left in between.

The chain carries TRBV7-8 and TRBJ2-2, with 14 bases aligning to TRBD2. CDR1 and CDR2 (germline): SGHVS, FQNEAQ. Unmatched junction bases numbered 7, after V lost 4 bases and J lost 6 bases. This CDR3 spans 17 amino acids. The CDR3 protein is CASSSVLGLAGAGELFF. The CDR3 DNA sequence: TGTGCCAGCAGCTCAGTATTGGGACTAGCGGGAGCCGGGGAGCTGTTTTTT.

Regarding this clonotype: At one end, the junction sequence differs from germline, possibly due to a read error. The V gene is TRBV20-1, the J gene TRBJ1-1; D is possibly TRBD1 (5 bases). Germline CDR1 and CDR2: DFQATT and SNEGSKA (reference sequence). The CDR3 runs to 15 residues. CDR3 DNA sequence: TGCAGTGCTAGTACTGCTCAGGGTTGGAACAGTGAAGCTTTCTTT. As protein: CSASTAQGWNSEAFF.

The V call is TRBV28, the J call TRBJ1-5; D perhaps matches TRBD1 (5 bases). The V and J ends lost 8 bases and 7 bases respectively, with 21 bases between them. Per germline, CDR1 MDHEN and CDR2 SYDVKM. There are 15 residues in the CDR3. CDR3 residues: CASGLRGRAGQPQHF. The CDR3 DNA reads TGTGCCAGCGGCCTTCGGGGGAGGGCTGGGCAGCCCCAGCATTTT.

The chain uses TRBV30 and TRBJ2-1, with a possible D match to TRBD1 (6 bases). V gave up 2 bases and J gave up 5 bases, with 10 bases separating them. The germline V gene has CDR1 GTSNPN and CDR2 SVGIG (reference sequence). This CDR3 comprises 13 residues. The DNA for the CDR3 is TGTGCCTGGAGTAATAACAGGGACAATGAGCAGTTCTTC. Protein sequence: CAWSNNRDNEQFF. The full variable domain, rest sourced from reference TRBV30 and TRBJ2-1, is SQTIHQWPATLVQPVGSPLSLECTVEGTSNPNLYWYRQAAGRGLQLLFYSVGIGQISSEVPQNLSASRPQDRQFILSSKKLLLSDSGFYLCAWSNNRDNEQFFGPGTRLTVL.

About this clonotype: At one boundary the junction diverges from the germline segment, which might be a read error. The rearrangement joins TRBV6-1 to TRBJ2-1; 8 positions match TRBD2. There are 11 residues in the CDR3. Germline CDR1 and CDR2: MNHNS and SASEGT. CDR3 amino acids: CASSLGGSGNF. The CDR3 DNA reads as TGTGCCAGCTCCCTGGGGGGTAGCGGGAACTTC.

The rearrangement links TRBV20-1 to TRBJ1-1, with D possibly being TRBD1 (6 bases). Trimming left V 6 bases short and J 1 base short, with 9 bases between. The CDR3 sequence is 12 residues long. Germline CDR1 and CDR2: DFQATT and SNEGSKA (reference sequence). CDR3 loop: CSAEGGNTEAFF. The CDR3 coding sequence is TGCAGTGCCGAGGGGGGGAACACTGAAGCTTTCTTT.

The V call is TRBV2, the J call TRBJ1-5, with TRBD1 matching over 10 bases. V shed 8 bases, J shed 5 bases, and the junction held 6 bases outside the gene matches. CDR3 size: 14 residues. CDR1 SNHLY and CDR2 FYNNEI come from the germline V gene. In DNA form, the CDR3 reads TGTGCCAGCTCGACAGGGGGCTGGGATCAGCCCCAGCATTTT. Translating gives CASSTGGWDQPQHF.

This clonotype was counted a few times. CDR3 sequence reads: CASSSWDSGGYEQYF. The CDR3 DNA sequence: TGTGCCAGCAGCTCGTGGGACTCAGGAGGCTACGAGCAGTACTTC. The gene calls are TRBV7-9 and TRBJ2-7, with D possibly matching TRBD2 (6 bases). Trimming removed 4 bases from V and 3 bases from J, with 16 bases in between. Germline values: CDR1 SEHNR, CDR2 FQNEAQ (reference sequence). This CDR3 has 15 residues.

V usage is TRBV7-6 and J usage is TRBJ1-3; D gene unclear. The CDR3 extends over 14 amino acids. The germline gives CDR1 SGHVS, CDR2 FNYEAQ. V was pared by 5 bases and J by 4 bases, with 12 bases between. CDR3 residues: CASSPIGNGNTIYF. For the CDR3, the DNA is TGTGCCAGCAGCCCGATAGGGAACGGAAACACCATATATTTT.

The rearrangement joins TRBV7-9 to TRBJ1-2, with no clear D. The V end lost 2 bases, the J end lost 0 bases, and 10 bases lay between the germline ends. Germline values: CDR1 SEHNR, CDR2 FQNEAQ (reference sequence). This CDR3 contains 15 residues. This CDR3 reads CASSLLSEANYGYTF. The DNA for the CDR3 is TGTGCCAGCAGCTTACTTAGCGAAGCTAACTATGGCTACACCTTC. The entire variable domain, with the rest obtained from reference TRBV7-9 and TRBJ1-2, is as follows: DTGVSQNPRHKITKRGQNVTFRCDPISEHNRLYWYRQTLGQGPEFLTYFQNEAQLEKSRLLSDRFSAERPKGSFSTLEIQRTEQGDSAMYLCASSLLSEANYGYTFGSGTRLTVV.

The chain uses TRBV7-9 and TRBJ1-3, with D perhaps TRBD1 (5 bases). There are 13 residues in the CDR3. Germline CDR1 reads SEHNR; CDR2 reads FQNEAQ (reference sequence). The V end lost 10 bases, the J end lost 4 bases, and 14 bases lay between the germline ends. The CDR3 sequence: CATIRVSGNTIYF. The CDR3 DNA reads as TGTGCCACCATCAGGGTTTCGGGAAACACCATATATTTT.

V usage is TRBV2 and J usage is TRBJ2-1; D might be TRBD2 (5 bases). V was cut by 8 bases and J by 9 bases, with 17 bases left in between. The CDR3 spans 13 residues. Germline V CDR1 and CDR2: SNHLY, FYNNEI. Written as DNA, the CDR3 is TGTGCCAGCGCGTACAGCGGATTCGGTGAGCAGTTCTTC. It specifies CASAYSGFGEQFF.

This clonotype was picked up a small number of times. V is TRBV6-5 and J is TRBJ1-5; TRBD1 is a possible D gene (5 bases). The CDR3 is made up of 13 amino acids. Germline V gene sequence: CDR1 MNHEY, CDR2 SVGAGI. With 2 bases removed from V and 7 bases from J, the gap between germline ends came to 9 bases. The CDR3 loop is CASSYGRDQPQHF. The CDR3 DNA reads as TGTGCCAGCAGTTACGGGCGGGACCAGCCCCAGCATTTT.

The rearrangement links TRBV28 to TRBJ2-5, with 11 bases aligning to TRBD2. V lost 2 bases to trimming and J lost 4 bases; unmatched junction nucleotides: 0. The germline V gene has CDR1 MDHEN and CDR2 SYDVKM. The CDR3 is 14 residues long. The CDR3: CASSLLAGGETQYF. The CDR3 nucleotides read TGTGCCAGCAGTTTACTAGCGGGAGGAGAGACCCAGTACTTC.

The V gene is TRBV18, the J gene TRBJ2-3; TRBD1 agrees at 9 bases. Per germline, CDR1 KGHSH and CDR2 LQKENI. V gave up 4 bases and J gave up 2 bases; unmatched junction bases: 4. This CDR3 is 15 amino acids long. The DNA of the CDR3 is TGTGCCAGCTCACTTACAGGGGGCGCCACAGATACGCAGTATTTT. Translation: CASSLTGGATDTQYF.